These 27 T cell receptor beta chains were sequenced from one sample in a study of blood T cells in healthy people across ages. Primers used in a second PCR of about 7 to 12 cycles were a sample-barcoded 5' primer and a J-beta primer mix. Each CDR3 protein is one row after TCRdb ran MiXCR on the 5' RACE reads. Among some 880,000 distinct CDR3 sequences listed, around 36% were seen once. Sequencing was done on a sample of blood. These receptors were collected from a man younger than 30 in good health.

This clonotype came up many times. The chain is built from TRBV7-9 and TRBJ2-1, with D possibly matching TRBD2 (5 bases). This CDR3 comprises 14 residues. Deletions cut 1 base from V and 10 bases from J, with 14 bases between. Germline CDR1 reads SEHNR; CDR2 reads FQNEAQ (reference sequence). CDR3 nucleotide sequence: TGTGCCAGCAGCTTAGAGTCAGCAACGGGAGAGCAGTTCTTC. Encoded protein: CASSLESATGEQFF.

The CDR3 sequence is CASSSQSRGDTQYF. CDR3 DNA sequence: TGTGCCAGCAGTTCTCAATCGAGGGGGGATACGCAGTATTTT. The V and J genes are TRBV6-1 and TRBJ2-3, with D possibly matching TRBD1 (6 bases). The CDR3 totals 14 residues. V was cut by 5 bases and J by 6 bases, with 15 bases left in between. The germline gives CDR1 MNHNS, CDR2 SASEGT.

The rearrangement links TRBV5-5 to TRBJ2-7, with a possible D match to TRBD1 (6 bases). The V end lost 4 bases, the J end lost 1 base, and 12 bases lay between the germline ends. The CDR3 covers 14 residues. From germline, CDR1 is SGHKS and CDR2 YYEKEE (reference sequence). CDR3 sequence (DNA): TGTGCCAGCAGCGCACAGGGACCGTCCTACGAGCAGTACTTC. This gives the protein CASSAQGPSYEQYF.

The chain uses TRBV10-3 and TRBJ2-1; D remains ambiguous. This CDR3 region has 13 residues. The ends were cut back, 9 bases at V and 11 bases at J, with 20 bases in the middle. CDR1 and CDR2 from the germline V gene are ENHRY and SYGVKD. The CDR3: CAILSYETHKQFF. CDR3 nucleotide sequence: TGTGCCATTTTGTCATATGAGACGCATAAGCAGTTCTTC.

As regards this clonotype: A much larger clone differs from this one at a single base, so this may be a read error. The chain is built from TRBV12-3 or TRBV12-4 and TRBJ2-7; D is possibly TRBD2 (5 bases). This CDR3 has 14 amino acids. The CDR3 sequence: CVSRPTGWAYEQYF. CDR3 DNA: TGTGTCAGCAGACCCACGGGGTGGGCCTACGAGCAGTACTTC.

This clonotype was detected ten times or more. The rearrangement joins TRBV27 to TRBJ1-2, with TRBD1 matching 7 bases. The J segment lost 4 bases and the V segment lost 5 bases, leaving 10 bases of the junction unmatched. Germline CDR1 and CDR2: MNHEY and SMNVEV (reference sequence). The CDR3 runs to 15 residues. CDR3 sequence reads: CASSRDSGGSYGYTF. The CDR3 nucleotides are TGTGCCAGCAGTAGGGATTCAGGGGGGAGCTATGGCTACACCTTC.

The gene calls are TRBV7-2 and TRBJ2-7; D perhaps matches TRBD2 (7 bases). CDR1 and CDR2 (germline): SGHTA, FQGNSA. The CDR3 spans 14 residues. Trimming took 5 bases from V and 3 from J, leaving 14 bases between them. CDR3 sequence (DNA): TGTGCCAGCAGCAAAATGGGGGGGCTCTACGAGCAGTACTTC. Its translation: CASSKMGGLYEQYF.

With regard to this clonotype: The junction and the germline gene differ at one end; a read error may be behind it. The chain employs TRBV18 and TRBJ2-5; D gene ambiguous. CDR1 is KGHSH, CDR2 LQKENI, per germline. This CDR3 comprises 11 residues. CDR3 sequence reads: CASRLQATQYF. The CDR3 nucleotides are TGTGCCAGCCGATTACAAGCGACCCAGTACTTC.

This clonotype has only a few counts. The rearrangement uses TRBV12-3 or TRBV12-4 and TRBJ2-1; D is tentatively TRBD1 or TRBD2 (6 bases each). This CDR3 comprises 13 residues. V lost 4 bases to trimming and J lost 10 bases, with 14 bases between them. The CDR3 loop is CASSSRGLREQFF. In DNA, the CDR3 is TGTGCCAGCAGTTCCCGGGGGCTAAGGGAGCAGTTCTTC.

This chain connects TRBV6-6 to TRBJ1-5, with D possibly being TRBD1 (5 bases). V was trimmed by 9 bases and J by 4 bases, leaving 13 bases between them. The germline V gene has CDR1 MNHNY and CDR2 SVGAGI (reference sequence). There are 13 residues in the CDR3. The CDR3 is CASFGGGNQPQHF. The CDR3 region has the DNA TGTGCCAGTTTCGGGGGTGGGAATCAGCCCCAGCATTTT.

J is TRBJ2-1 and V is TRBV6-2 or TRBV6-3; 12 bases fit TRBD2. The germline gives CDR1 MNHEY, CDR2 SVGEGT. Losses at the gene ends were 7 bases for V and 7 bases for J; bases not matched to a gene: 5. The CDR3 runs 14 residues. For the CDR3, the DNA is TGTGCCAGCACACTAGCGGGGGGCTTTAATGAGCAGTTCTTC. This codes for CASTLAGGFNEQFF.

In DNA, the CDR3 is TGCAGCGTTGAATCAATGGGTGTGCAGTACTTC. Amino acids: CSVESMGVQYF. The chain is built from TRBV29-1 and TRBJ2-7; no clear D gene. The CDR3 length is 11 residues. Germline CDR1 and CDR2: SQVTM and ANQGSEA. V lost 2 bases to trimming and J lost 9 bases, with 11 bases between them.

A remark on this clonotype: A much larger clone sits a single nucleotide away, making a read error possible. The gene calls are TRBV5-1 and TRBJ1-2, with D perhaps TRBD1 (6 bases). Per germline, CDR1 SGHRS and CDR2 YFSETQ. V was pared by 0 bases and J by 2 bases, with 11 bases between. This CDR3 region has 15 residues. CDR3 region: CASSLVTDSNYGYTF. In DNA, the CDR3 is TGCGCCAGCAGCTTGGTCACGGACAGCAACTATGGCTACACCTTC.

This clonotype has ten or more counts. The CDR3 loop is CASSQDLAGRNEQFF. CDR3 sequence (DNA): TGCGCCAGCAGCCAAGATTTGGCAGGGCGGAATGAGCAGTTCTTC. The V and J genes are TRBV4-3 and TRBJ2-1; TRBD1 might be the D (5 bases). This CDR3 region has 15 residues. The V and J ends lost 0 bases and 7 bases respectively, with 13 bases between them. The V gene's germline CDR1 is LGHNA and CDR2 YSLEER.

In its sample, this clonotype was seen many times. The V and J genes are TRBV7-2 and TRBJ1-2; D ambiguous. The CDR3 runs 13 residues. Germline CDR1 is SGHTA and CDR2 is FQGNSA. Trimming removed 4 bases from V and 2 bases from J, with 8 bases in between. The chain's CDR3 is CASSSGTNYGYTF. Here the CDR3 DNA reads TGTGCCAGCAGCTCGGGCACCAACTATGGCTACACCTTC.

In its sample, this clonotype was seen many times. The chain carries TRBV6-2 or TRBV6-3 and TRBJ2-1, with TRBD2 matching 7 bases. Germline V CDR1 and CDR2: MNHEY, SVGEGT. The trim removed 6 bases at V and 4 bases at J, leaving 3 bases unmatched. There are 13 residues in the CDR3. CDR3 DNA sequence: TGTGCCAGCAGCCGGACTAGTTACAATGAGCAGTTCTTC. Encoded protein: CASSRTSYNEQFF.

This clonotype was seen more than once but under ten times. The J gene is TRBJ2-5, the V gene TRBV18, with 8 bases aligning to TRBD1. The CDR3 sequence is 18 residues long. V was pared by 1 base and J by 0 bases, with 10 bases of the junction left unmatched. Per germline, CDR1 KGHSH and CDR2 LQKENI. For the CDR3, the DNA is TGTGCCAGCTCACCACGCTCCAGGGACAGGTGGTACCAAGAGACCCAGTACTTC. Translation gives CASSPRSRDRWYQETQYF.

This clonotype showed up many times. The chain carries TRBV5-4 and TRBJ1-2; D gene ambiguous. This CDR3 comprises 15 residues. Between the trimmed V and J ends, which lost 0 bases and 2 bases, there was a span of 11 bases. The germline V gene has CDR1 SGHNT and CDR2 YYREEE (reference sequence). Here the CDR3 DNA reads TGTGCCAGCAGCTTGGCCAACACAAGGAACTATGGCTACACCTTC. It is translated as CASSLANTRNYGYTF. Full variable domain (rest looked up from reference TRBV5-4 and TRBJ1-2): ETGVTQSPTHLIKTRGQQVTLRCSSQSGHNTVSWYQQALGQGPQFIFQYYREEENGRGNFPPRFSGLQFPNYSSELNVNALELDDSALYLCASSLANTRNYGYTFGSGTRLTVV.

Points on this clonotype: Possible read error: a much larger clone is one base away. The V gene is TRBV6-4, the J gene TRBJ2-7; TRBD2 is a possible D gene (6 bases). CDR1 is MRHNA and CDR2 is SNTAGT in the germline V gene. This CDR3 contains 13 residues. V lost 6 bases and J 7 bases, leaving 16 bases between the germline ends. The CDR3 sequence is CASSREEGNEQYF. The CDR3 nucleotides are TGTGCCAGCAGCCGTGAGGAGGGGAATGAGCAGTACTTC.

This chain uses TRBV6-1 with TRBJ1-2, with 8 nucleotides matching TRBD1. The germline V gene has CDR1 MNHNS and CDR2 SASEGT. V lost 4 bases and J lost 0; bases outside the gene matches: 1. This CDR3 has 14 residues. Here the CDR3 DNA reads TGTGCCAGCAGTGGGGGACAGGCTAACTATGGCTACACCTTC. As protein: CASSGGQANYGYTF.

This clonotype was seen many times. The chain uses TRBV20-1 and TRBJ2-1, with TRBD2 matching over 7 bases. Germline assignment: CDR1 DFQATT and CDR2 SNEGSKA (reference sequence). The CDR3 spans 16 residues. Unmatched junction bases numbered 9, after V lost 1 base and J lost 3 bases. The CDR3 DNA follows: TGCAGTGCTAGAGGCGGGCAGGGAGGGGACTACAATGAGCAGTTCTTC. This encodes CSARGGQGGDYNEQFF.

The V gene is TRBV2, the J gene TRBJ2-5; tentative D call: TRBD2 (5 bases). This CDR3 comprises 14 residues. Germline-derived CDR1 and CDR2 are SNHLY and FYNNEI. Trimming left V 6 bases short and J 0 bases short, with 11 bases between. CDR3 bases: TGTGCCAGCAGGGCTAGCCCCGACCAAGAGACCCAGTACTTC. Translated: CASRASPDQETQYF.

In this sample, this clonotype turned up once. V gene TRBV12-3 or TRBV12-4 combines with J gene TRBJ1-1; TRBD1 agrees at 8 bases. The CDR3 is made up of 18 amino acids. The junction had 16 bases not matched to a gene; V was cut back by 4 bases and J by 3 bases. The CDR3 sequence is CASSSSLTGARMDTEAFF. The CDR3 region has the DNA TGTGCCAGCAGTTCCTCTTTGACAGGGGCGAGGATGGACACTGAAGCTTTCTTT.

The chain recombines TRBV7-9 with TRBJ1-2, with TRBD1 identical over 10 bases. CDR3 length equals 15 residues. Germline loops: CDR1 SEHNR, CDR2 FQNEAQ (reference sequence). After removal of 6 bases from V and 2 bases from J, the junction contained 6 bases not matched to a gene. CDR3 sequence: CASSSGQGMNYGYTF. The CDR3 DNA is TGTGCCAGCAGTTCGGGACAGGGGATGAACTATGGCTACACCTTC.

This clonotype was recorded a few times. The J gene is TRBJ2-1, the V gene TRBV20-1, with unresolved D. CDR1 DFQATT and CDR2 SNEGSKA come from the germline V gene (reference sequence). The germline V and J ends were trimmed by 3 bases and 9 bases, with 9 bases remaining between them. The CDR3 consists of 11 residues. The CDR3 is CSASNTGEQFF. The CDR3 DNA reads TGCAGTGCTAGTAACACGGGTGAGCAGTTCTTC.

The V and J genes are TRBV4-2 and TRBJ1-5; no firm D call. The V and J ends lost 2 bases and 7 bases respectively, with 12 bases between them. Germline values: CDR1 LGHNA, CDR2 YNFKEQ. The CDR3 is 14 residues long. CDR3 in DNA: TGTGCCAGCAGCCAACAGGATGGGGAACAGCCCCAGCATTTT. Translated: CASSQQDGEQPQHF.

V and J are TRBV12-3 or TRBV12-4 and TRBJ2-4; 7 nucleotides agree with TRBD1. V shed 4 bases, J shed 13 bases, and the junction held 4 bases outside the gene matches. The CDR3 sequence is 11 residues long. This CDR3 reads CASSWTGEQYF. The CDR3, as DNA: TGTGCCAGCAGTTGGACAGGTGAGCAGTACTTC.